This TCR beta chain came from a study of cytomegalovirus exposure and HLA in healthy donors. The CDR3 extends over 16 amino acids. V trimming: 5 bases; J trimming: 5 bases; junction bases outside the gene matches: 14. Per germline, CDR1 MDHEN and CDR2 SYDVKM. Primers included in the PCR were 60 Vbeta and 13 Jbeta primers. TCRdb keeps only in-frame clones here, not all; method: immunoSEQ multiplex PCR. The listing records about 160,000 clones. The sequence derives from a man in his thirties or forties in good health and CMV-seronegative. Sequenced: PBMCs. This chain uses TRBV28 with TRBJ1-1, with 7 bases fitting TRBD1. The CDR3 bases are TGTGCCAGCAGTCCCCTAGGGGGCGTCCGAGGGACTGAAGCTTTCTTT. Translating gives CASSPLGGVRGTEAFF.